Listed below are T cell receptor beta chains from one sample, sequenced in a study of CD8+CD57+ T cells in acquired aplastic anemia. From the reads, TCRdb called clonotypes with MiXCR, one entry per CDR3 protein. The data show about 120,000 distinct CDR3 sequences, 50% to 60% seen once. The sample was sorted CD4+, CD8+, or CD8+CD57+ T cells (not recorded which) from PBMCs. These receptors all come from a human donor with aplastic anemia. CDR3s include the opening cysteine and the closing phenylalanine or tryptophan. The D gene is left open where the match is weak. The size field is filled for only some rows; it gives once, few, many or a size class.

d_gene,abundance,j_gene,v_gene,CDR3nt,CDR3aa
NA,many,TRBJ1-2,TRBV15,TGTGCCACCAGCAGAGGGAGGGACTCAAATGGCTACACCTTC,CATSRGRDSNGYTF
NA,NA,TRBJ2-3,TRBV19,TGTGCCAGCAGCCAAGATTTGTCGGTTCGGGATACGCAGTATTTT,CASSQDLSVRDTQYF
TRBD1,few,TRBJ2-3,TRBV24-1,TGTGCCACCAGTGCCGGGACAGGGGGCTTCGAAACGCAGTATTTT,CATSAGTGGFETQYF
TRBD2,few,TRBJ2-7,TRBV7-2,TGTGCCAGCAGCTTAGTCGCTAGCGGGGGCTACGAGCAGTACTTC,CASSLVASGGYEQYF
NA,many,TRBJ1-6,TRBV13,TGTGCCAGCAGCTTAGTAGGGGCAGGGAGACCCCTCCACTTT,CASSLVGAGRPLHF
TRBD1,NA,TRBJ1-2,TRBV5-1,TGCGCCAGCAGCTTGGAAGGGACAGGGCGTTCCGGCTACACCTTC,CASSLEGTGRSGYTF
TRBD1,once,TRBJ1-5,TRBV5-5,TGTGCCAGCAGCTTGTGGGCCGACAGGGTAAATCAGCCCCAGCATTTT,CASSLWADRVNQPQHF
NA,NA,TRBJ1-1,TRBV15,TGTGCCACCAGCAGAGGGGGGAACACTGAAGCTTTCTTT,CATSRGGNTEAFF
TRBD1,few,TRBJ1-1,TRBV2,TGTGCCAGCACCCAAGGGGACAGGGCGGCTTTCTTT,CASTQGDRAAFF
NA,NA,TRBJ1-5,TRBV4-1,TGCGCCAGCAGCCAAGATGGCCAGTCGAATCAGCCCCAGCATTTT,CASSQDGQSNQPQHF
TRBD1,NA,TRBJ2-5,TRBV27,TGTGCCAGCAGTTGTGGACAGGGAGCGAGACAGACCCAGTACTTC,CASSCGQGARQTQYF
NA,NA,TRBJ2-1,TRBV14,TGTGCCAGCAGCCCCTACGGGAGCGGCAATGAGCAGTTCTTC,CASSPYGSGNEQFF
NA,NA,TRBJ1-5,TRBV4-1,TGCGCCAGCAGCCAAGTTAGGGGGAATCAGCCCCAGCATTTT,CASSQVRGNQPQHF
TRBD1,NA,TRBJ2-1,TRBV19,TGTGCCAGTAGTATAGGGACAGGGACCTACAATGAGCAGTTCTTC,CASSIGTGTYNEQFF
NA,many,TRBJ1-4,TRBV11-1,TGTGCCAGCAGCTTGGGACCAGGGGACGAGAATGAAAAACTGTTTTTT,CASSLGPGDENEKLFF
TRBD1,NA,TRBJ2-2,TRBV24-1,TGTGCCACCAGTGCCCTGGGACAGACCGGGGAGCTGTTTTTT,CATSALGQTGELFF
TRBD2,NA,TRBJ2-5,TRBV20-1,TGCAGTGCTTATCACATACTAGCGGGGGCCTGGTACCAAGAGACCCAGTACTTC,CSAYHILAGAWYQETQYF
TRBD2,few,TRBJ2-1,TRBV20-1,TGCAGTGCTAGGGCACTAGCGGGGGGGCGATCTATCAATGAGCAGTTCTTC,CSARALAGGRSINEQFF
NA,many,TRBJ1-3,TRBV7-9,TGTGCCAGCAGCGGTATACAGGGCGACTCTGGAAACACCATATATTTT,CASSGIQGDSGNTIYF
NA,NA,TRBJ1-1,TRBV12-3/TRBV12-4,TGTGCCAGCAGTTCGACAAATTTAGGGGCTCCAAAAAGTAACACTGAAGCTTTCTTT,CASSSTNLGAPKSNTEAFF
NA,NA,TRBJ1-1,TRBV2,TGTGCCAGCAGAGAGTGGTATCAGGGGACTGAAGCTTTCTTT,CASREWYQGTEAFF
TRBD1,few,TRBJ2-7,TRBV7-8,TGTGCCAGCAGCTTACTCCAGGGGGCCCACGAGCAGTACTTC,CASSLLQGAHEQYF
TRBD2,many,TRBJ2-1,TRBV7-9,TGTGCCAGCAGCTTAAGTGCGGGGGGACAGTTCTTC,CASSLSAGGQFF
NA,many,TRBJ2-7,TRBV13,TGTGCCAGCAGCCCCCCGAATAGCAGAACCTACGAGCAGTACTTC,CASSPPNSRTYEQYF
NA,NA,TRBJ2-3,TRBV10-1,TGCGCCAGCAGTGATACAGGGGAGGGCACAGATACGCAGTATTTT,CASSDTGEGTDTQYF
TRBD2,NA,TRBJ2-3,TRBV9,TGTGCCAGCAGCGATGGAAGCGGGGACGGCGATACGCAGTATTTT,CASSDGSGDGDTQYF
NA,NA,TRBJ2-7,TRBV7-6,TGTGCCAGCAGCTTAGCCGGTGACAGCCACTACGAGCAGTACTTC,CASSLAGDSHYEQYF
NA,many,TRBJ2-1,TRBV7-9,TGTGCCAGCAGCTTACTGGGACCTGAGCAGTTCTTC,CASSLLGPEQFF
NA,NA,TRBJ2-7,TRBV7-2,TGTGCCAGCAAGCTATGGTCGGGGGGACAGCGCTCCTACGAGCAGTACTTC,CASKLWSGGQRSYEQYF
NA,NA,TRBJ1-6,TRBV4-3,TGCGCCAGCAGCCAAGATCTCGAGGTATTACCCCTCCACTTT,CASSQDLEVLPLHF
NA,NA,TRBJ1-1,TRBV29-1,TGCAGCGTCGAGACAGACAACACTGAAGCTTTCTTT,CSVETDNTEAFF
TRBD1,NA,TRBJ2-5,TRBV2,TGTGCCAGCGCACAGGGGTTGGAGACCCAGTACTTC,CASAQGLETQYF
TRBD1,NA,TRBJ2-5,TRBV10-3,TGTGCCAGCAGTCGGACAGGCCACGAGACCCAGTACTTC,CASSRTGHETQYF
NA,NA,TRBJ2-7,TRBV5-6,TGTGCCAGCAGCTTGAAGGCCCAGATCCGCTACGAGCAGTACTTC,CASSLKAQIRYEQYF
TRBD2,NA,TRBJ2-7,TRBV14,TGTGCCAGCAGCCAAGTGACGGGAGGGCCGAGCACCGGGGAGCAGTACTTC,CASSQVTGGPSTGEQYF
NA,NA,TRBJ2-7,TRBV13,NA,CASSFYICSGLIGYEQYF
NA,once,TRBJ1-1,TRBV19,TGTGCCAGTAGTATGAGGGGGGTCACTGAAGCTTTCTTT,CASSMRGVTEAFF
TRBD2,many,TRBJ2-7,TRBV4-2,TGTGCCAGCAGCCAAGGCGGACCGGGAGGAGGCGAGCAGTACTTC,CASSQGGPGGGEQYF
NA,NA,TRBJ1-6,TRBV10-3,TGTGCCATCAGTGAGTCCAGTGGGAATTCACCCCTCCACTTT,CAISESSGNSPLHF
TRBD2,many,TRBJ2-7,TRBV5-8,TGTGCCAGCAGCTTGGACAGCGGGGGCTCCTACGAGCAGTACTTC,CASSLDSGGSYEQYF